This T cell receptor beta chain was profiled in a study of blood T cell repertoires in COVID-19. Study summary: The cDNA or gDNA used as material had been derived from T cells, B-cell-depleted T cells, or PBMCs.

The germline gives CDR1 LGHNA, CDR2 YSLEER. CDR3 size: 16 residues. The germline V and J ends were trimmed by 0 bases and 1 base, with 9 bases remaining between them. TCRdb keeps only in-frame clones here, not all; method: immunoSEQ multiplex PCR. The table lists under 100,000 clones, roughly 89% of them singletons. Seattle participants joined during active infection and were tracked over time. This chain joins TRBV4-3 and TRBJ2-2; possible D gene TRBD1, 6 bases. The receptor was isolated from a man aged 55 to 70 with COVID-19, enrolled during active disease. The material sequenced was peripheral blood. CDR3 nucleotide sequence: TGCGCCAGCAGCCAAGAAGTGGGACAGAACACCGGGGAGCTGTTTTTT. It encodes CASSQEVGQNTGELFF.